This T cell receptor beta chain was retrieved from a study of cytomegalovirus exposure and HLA in healthy donors. Study-level findings and limits: In vitro checks showed that a few CMV-associated chains really do target CMV antigens. In a later analysis, a missense DCLRE1C variant was linked to TCR beta V- and J-gene trimming.

In regard to this clone: Its antigen is still unknown.

Vbeta (60) and Jbeta (13) primers were used in the PCR. Clones were sequenced by immunoSEQ multiplex PCR, and TCRdb holds only the in-frame ones, with some missing. The sample records under 150,000 clones, 80% being singletons. Deletions cut 1 base from V and 0 bases from J, with 19 bases between. Germline V gives CDR1 MDHEN, CDR2 SYDVKM. The CDR3 length is 20 residues. The sequenced sample consisted of PBMCs. This sequence originates from a woman in her thirties or forties in good health and CMV-seronegative. The chain links TRBV28 to TRBJ1-6; D is possibly TRBD1 (5 bases). The CDR3 reads CASSLFLGGTLVSYNSPLHF. The CDR3 region has the DNA TGTGCCAGCAGTTTATTTCTGGGGGGGACCCTCGTCTCCTATAATTCACCCCTCCACTTT. Looking up the rest from reference TRBV28 and TRBJ1-6 gives the full variable domain: DVKVTQSSRYLVKRTGEKVFLECVQDMDHENMFWYRQDPGLGLRLIYFSYDVKMKEKGDIPEGYSVSREKKERFSLILESASTNQTSMYLCASSLFLGGTLVSYNSPLHFGNGTRLTVT.